What follows is one TCR beta chain and its context. This sample is part of a study of control samples from healthy donors and cancer patients. Repertoires were generated with immunoSEQ multiplex PCR, while TCRdb's copy carries only in-frame clones and drops some. Of fewer than 500,000 clones in the sample, approximately 92% were seen once. Germline CDR1 reads SGHNT; CDR2 reads YYREEE (reference sequence). V was shortened by 1 base and J by 4 bases, with 12 bases between the two germline ends. CDR3 size: 15 residues. Source material: PBMCs. The chain combines TRBV5-4 with TRBJ1-3; possibly TRBD1 for D (6 bases). This TCR was sampled from a man in his forties with head and neck cancer. Here the CDR3 DNA reads TGTGCCAGCAGCTTGTGGGGGGGCTCCGGAAACACCATATATTTT. Translated, it gives CASSLWGGSGNTIYF.